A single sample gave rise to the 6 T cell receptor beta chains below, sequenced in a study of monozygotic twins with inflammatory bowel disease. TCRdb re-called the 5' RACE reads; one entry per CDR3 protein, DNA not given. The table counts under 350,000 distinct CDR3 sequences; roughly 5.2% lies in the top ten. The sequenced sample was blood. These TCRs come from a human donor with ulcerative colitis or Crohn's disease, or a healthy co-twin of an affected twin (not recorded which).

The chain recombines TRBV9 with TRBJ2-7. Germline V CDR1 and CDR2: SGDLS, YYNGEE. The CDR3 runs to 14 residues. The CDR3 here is CASSVGLTGYEQYF.

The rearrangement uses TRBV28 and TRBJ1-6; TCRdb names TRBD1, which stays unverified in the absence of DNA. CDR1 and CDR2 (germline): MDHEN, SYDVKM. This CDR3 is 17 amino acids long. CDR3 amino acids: CASSLGGSGAGDSPLHF.

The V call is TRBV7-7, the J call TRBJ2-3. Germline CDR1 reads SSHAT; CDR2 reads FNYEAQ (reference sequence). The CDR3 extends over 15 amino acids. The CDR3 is CASSLGIGGTDTQYF.

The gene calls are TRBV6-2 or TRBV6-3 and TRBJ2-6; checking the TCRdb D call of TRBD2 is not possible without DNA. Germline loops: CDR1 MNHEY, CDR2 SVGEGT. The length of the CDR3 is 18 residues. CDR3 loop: CASRREGLLSSGANVLTF.

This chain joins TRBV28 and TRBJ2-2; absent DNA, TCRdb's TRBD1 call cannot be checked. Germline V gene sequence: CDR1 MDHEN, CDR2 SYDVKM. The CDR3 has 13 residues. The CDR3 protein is CASSRRGTGELFF.

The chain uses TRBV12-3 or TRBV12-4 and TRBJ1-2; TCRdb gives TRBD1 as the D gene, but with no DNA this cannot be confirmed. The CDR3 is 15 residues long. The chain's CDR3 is CASSYGGKANYGYTF.